This T cell receptor (beta chain) emerged from a study of blood T cell repertoires in COVID-19. Study at large: Acute and convalescent COVID-19 samples came from the United States, Italy and Spain.

Germline CDR1 and CDR2: KGHSH and LQKENI. This CDR3 comprises 19 residues. Authors' processing steps: Estimation of nucleated cell counts was performed using reference gene primer amplification. Clones were sequenced by immunoSEQ multiplex PCR, and TCRdb holds only the in-frame ones, with some missing. V, J and clone size reflect that table, while D and trimming were determined from the DNA. The table includes tens of thousands of clones, roughly 88% detected once. This clone was observed a handful of times. The germline gene is not matched at one end of the junction; a read error may be the cause. The TCR sequence derives from a human donor in a cohort sampled during active COVID-19. Sequencing was carried out using peripheral blood. The chain is built from TRBV18 and TRBJ2-2; 7 bases fit TRBD2. CDR3 nucleotides: TGTGCCAGCTCGCCACGGACCTCGTCGGGACTACAGAACACCGGGGAGCTGTTTTTT. Its translation is CASSPRTSSGLQNTGELFF.